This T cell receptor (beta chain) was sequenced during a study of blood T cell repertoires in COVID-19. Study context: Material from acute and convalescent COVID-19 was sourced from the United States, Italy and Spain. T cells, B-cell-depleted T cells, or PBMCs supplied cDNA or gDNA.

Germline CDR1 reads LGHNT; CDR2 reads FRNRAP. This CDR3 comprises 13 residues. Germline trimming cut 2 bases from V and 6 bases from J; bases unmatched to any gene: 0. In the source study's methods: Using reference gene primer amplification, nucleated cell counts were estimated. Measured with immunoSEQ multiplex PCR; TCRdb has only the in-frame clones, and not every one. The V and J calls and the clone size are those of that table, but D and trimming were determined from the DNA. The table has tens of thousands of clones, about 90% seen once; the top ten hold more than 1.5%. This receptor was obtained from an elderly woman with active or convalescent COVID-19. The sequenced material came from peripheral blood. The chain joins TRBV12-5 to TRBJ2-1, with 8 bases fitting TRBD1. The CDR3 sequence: CASGLTGGNEQFF. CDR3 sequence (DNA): TGTGCTAGTGGTTTGACAGGGGGCAATGAGCAGTTCTTC.